This entry concerns a single TCR beta chain. Its antigen is not yet known. No base quality information exists; no much larger clone differs at one position. The V end loses 4 bases and the J end loses 5 bases, and a stretch of 8 bases separates them. In the germline V gene, CDR1 corresponds to KGHDR and CDR2 to SFDVKD. The CDR3, from cysteine to phenylalanine, totals 13 residues. CDR3 DNA only is kept here, 39 bases in frame from base 1. The data were obtained in a study of blood T cell repertoires in COVID-19 (dated by TCRdb to the early 2020s). Regarding the research as a whole: Samples covering the acute and convalescent phases of COVID-19 were provided by collaborators in the United States, Italy and Spain. Subjects who had been exposed to COVID-19, were actively infected with it, or had recovered from it provided the deeply sampled blood TCRbeta repertoires that made up the dataset. Nearly every sample came with metadata listing a de-identified subject ID, COVID-19 status, age in years and sex. A freely available public database, intended as a resource for researchers studying the immune response to SARS-CoV-2, is where the repertoires were released. Where available, HLA class I and class II types were taken from metadata supplied by the sample provider and were not determined by assay-based typing. The prospective study material was composed of cDNA or gDNA derived from T cells, B-cell-depleted T cells, or PBMCs. The samples were drawn from two sources: the first 160 participants of the ongoing ImmuneRACE study, and 1,000 to 1,500 subjects contributed by 6 global collaborators.

Enrolling through a virtual design, the prospective study's participants ranged in age from about 18 to 89 years and lived across 24 United States geographic areas. In the prospective study, cohorts were assigned on the basis of participant-reported clinical history obtained from a screening survey and a study questionnaire. In the prospective study, mobile phlebotomists collected whole blood, serum and a nasopharyngeal or oropharyngeal swab from each participant. Participants in the prospective study had the option to provide additional blood draws and questionnaires over an approximately 2-month period. Before DNA extraction, prospective study blood samples were shipped either frozen or at room temperature. The study at large found these results: Clinical and demographic metadata were provided uncurated, with the amount varying by source and participant.

TCRbeta CDR3 regions were amplified from genomic DNA using the immunoSEQ Assay, a bias-controlled multiplex PCR. The study's processing was this. The number of nucleated cells in each sample was estimated by amplification of reference gene primers within the assay. To quantify the absolute abundance of each unique TCRbeta CDR3 rearrangement, sequence reads were collapsed and filtered. Productive Simpson clonality was computed per sample as the square root of Simpson's diversity index over productive rearrangements. What TCRdb holds here is the immuneACCESS table cut down to in-frame rearrangements. Part of the clones is not present; checked against another copy, under half of the missing clones reflect an unresolved V gene, and the others are unexplained. V, J and clone size were drawn from that table, and D and trimming were deduced from the DNA. Present in this sample are approximately 250,000 clones, about 90% of which were seen just once. The ten largest account for approximately 4% of the sample.

Sequencing was done on a sample of PBMCs or T cells enriched from blood (not recorded which). This sequence originates from a woman younger than 45 with acute COVID-19. The sequence joins TRBV24-1 to TRBJ2-1; TRBD1 is possibly the D segment (6 matching bases). The base sequence is TGTGCCACCAGTGAAGGGGGTAACAATGAGCAGTTCTTC. The translation is CATSEGGNNEQFF.